The 17 T cell receptor beta chains below were found in one sample sequenced in a study of vaccination and CD4 T cells after COVID-19. At the Johns Hopkins FTIC core, DNA taken from cultured CD4+ T cells was sequenced by way of the Oncomine TCR Beta short-read assay. Via MiXCR, TCRdb re-called the PCR reads, giving one row per CDR3 protein. The profile shows 6,000 to 8,000 distinct CDR3 sequences, 60% to 80% of them singletons. Treatment defined: roughly 11-day PBMC culture with coronavirus spike peptide pools or control peptides (ViraFEST assay). These receptors have no known antigen. This sample comprised cultured CD4+ T cells from blood, obtained after SARS-CoV-2 vaccination. The receptors derive from a human donor with COVID-19.

The chain recombines TRBV20-1 with TRBJ2-3; 8 bases are shared with TRBD2. CDR3 length: 16 amino acids. The V and J ends lost 3 bases and 1 base, in that order; junction bases with no gene match: 9. CDR1 is DFQATT, CDR2 SNEGSKA, per germline (reference sequence). CDR3 amino acids: CSASEWVSGGTDTQYF. The CDR3 nucleotides are TGCAGTGCTAGTGAGTGGGTTAGCGGGGGCACAGATACGCAGTATTTT.

The J gene is TRBJ2-7, the V gene TRBV7-8; 8 bases fit TRBD2. This CDR3 is built from 19 residues. Germline V gives CDR1 SGHVS, CDR2 FQNEAQ. V gave up 5 bases and J gave up 0 bases; unmatched junction bases: 18. The CDR3 DNA is TGTGCCAGCAGCCGATACGCAAATTCAGGGACTAGGATCTCCTACGAGCAGTACTTC. Encoded protein: CASSRYANSGTRISYEQYF.

The chain uses TRBV20-1 and TRBJ2-1, with D unresolved. V was cut by 0 bases and J by 7 bases, with 16 bases left in between. The CDR3 is 15 amino acids. Germline V gene data show CDR1 as DFQATT and CDR2 as SNEGSKA (reference sequence). The CDR3 region is CSARDMGLLRNEQFF. CDR3 DNA: TGCAGTGCTAGAGATATGGGTCTCCTTCGGAATGAGCAGTTCTTC.

The V gene is TRBV20-1, the J gene TRBJ1-5; TRBD1 is a possible D gene (5 bases). Trimming left V 1 base short and J 5 bases short, with 18 bases between. Looked up from germline, CDR1 is DFQATT and CDR2 is SNEGSKA (reference sequence). The CDR3 loop spans 16 amino acids. The CDR3: CSARGGGAGRDQPQHF. The CDR3 DNA follows: TGCAGTGCTAGAGGGGGAGGGGCAGGCCGGGATCAGCCCCAGCATTTT.

The chain employs TRBV20-1 and TRBJ2-1; TRBD2 matches 8 bases. The germline V gene encodes CDR1 DFQATT and CDR2 SNEGSKA (reference sequence). Trimming took 3 bases from V and 4 from J; bases not matched to a gene: 5. The CDR3 is 14 amino acids. CDR3 bases: TGCAGTGCTAGTTCCCCGGGGGGGTACAATGAGCAGTTCTTC. Translating it yields CSASSPGGYNEQFF.

V usage is TRBV28 and J usage is TRBJ1-5; D gene unclear. With 8 bases removed from V and 2 bases from J, the gap between germline ends came to 13 bases. The CDR3 contains 14 residues. Germline CDR1 is MDHEN and CDR2 is SYDVKM. The CDR3 protein is CASVPQRGNQPQHF. The CDR3 DNA follows: TGTGCCAGCGTTCCCCAGCGTGGCAATCAGCCCCAGCATTTT.

This sequence joins TRBV10-3 and TRBJ2-7; TRBD2 agrees at 8 bases. This CDR3 comprises 14 residues. Germline V lookup: CDR1 ENHRY, CDR2 SYGVKD. The J segment lost 2 bases and the V segment lost 7 bases, leaving 7 bases of the junction unmatched. CDR3 sequence: CAIKSSGGTYEQYF. In DNA, the CDR3 is TGTGCCATCAAGTCCAGCGGGGGAACCTACGAGCAGTACTTC.

The V and J genes are TRBV7-2 and TRBJ1-6; the match to TRBD1 covers 7 bases. Unmatched junction bases numbered 11, after V lost 5 bases and J lost 10 bases. Germline-derived CDR1 and CDR2 are SGHTA and FQGNSA. The CDR3 extends over 15 amino acids. CDR3 protein: CASSPRTGVGSPLHF. CDR3 sequence (DNA): TGTGCCAGCAGCCCCCGGACAGGTGTGGGATCACCCCTCCACTTT.

This clonotype was detected a few times. The rearrangement links TRBV11-3 to TRBJ1-6, with no clear D. Germline CDR1 is SGHNT and CDR2 is YENEEA. The V end lost 5 bases, the J end lost 9 bases, and 8 bases lay between the germline ends. The CDR3 runs 12 residues. The CDR3 DNA sequence: TGTGCCAGCAGCCAAGGGCTTTCACCCCTCCACTTT. It encodes CASSQGLSPLHF.

This chain links TRBV5-1 with TRBJ1-1; the D is unclear. From germline, CDR1 is SGHRS and CDR2 YFSETQ. This CDR3 has 13 amino acids. With 5 bases removed from V and 6 bases from J, the gap between germline ends came to 14 bases. The CDR3 reads CASRFGSVAEAFF. Here the CDR3 DNA reads TGCGCCAGCAGATTTGGGTCTGTCGCTGAAGCTTTCTTT.

This clonotype has just one count. The chain combines TRBV6-5 with TRBJ1-6; no definite D call. This CDR3 is 15 amino acids long. The germline V and J ends were trimmed by 2 bases and 0 bases, with 5 bases remaining between them. Germline V lookup: CDR1 MNHEY, CDR2 SVGAGI. This chain's CDR3 is CASSYESSYNSPLHF. The CDR3, as DNA: TGTGCCAGCAGTTACGAGAGCTCCTATAATTCACCCCTCCACTTT.

The CDR3 reads CASSLGLVGNEQFF. The CDR3 DNA is TGTGCCAGCAGCTTGGGGTTGGTGGGTAATGAGCAGTTCTTC. The chain has TRBV7-2 and TRBJ2-1; no clear D. The CDR3 length is 14 residues. From germline, CDR1 is SGHTA and CDR2 FQGNSA. V was shortened by 3 bases and J by 7 bases, with 13 bases between the two germline ends.

The chain links TRBV9 to TRBJ2-1; D remains unclear. V was cut by 0 bases and J by 5 bases, with 9 bases left in between. The CDR3 sequence is 14 residues long. Germline assignment: CDR1 SGDLS and CDR2 YYNGEE. This CDR3 is CASSVDVDDNEQFF. The CDR3 DNA follows: TGTGCCAGCAGCGTAGATGTAGACGACAATGAGCAGTTCTTC.

The V and J genes are TRBV7-2 and TRBJ2-7, with D perhaps matching TRBD1 (5 bases). This CDR3 is 15 amino acids long. CDR1 and CDR2 (germline): SGHTA, FQGNSA. V was shortened by 4 bases and J by 2 bases, with 15 bases between the two germline ends. CDR3 sequence: CASSYLPGKAYEQYF. The CDR3 DNA reads TGTGCCAGCAGCTATTTGCCAGGGAAGGCCTACGAGCAGTACTTC.

V and J are TRBV24-1 and TRBJ2-5; no definite D call. Trimming took 7 bases from V and 3 from J, leaving 17 bases between them. CDR1 is KGHDR and CDR2 is SFDVKD in the germline V gene. The CDR3 length is 15 residues. The CDR3 DNA is TGTGCCACCAGCGCCCCCGGTTGGAGAGAAGAGACCCAGTACTTC. The encoded protein is CATSAPGWREETQYF.

Concerning this clonotype itself: A read error may account for a junction end that differs from germline. The chain links TRBV7-7 to TRBJ2-5; TRBD1 agrees at 11 bases. The CDR3 totals 14 residues. The germline CDR1 and CDR2 sequences are SSHAT and FNYEAQ (reference sequence). The CDR3 loop reads CASSTGTGGFTQYF. The DNA for the CDR3 is TGTGCTAGCAGCACCGGGACAGGGGGTTTTACCCAGTACTTC.

V gene TRBV7-8 combines with J gene TRBJ1-1; TRBD1 matches at 7 bases. CDR1 is SGHVS, CDR2 FQNEAQ, per germline. With V trimmed by 2 bases and J by 3 bases, 0 bases remained unmatched. The CDR3 contains 13 residues. The CDR3 is CASSLTGDTEAFF. CDR3 bases: TGTGCCAGCAGCTTAACAGGGGACACTGAAGCTTTCTTT.